The rows below give T cell receptor beta chains drawn from one sample of a study of T cell responses to AZD1222 COVID-19 vaccine. The repertoire was sequenced with immunoSEQ multiplex PCR; TCRdb's copy has only in-frame clones and lacks some. Seen here are 130,000 or so clones, 91% observed once, and the top ten hold roughly 7.6%. The material was peripheral blood, obtained 28 days after the second dose of the MenACWY control vaccine. All receptors come from an adult who received the MenACWY meningococcal vaccine as a control. Both conserved end residues are part of each CDR3. D genes are given only for firm matches. The size of a clone is reported for some rows only, either as once, few or many, or as a class for expanded clones.

d_call cdr3_length clone_size j_call v_call cdr3_aa cdr3_nt
TRBD1 15 once TRBJ1-2 TRBV19 CASERDRTFNYGYTF TGTGCCAGTGAACGGGACAGGACTTTTAACTATGGCTACACCTTC
- 13 - TRBJ2-7 TRBV7-9 CASSPAGIGEQYF TGTGCCAGCAGCCCGGCGGGAATAGGGGAGCAGTACTTC
TRBD1 13 once TRBJ1-2 TRBV19 CATTPGTVYGYTF TGTGCCACTACCCCCGGGACAGTCTATGGCTACACCTTC
- 16 - TRBJ2-5 TRBV5-1 CASSLSGLTYQETQYF TGCGCCAGCAGCTTGTCGGGACTTACGTACCAAGAGACCCAGTACTTC
- 15 - TRBJ2-7 TRBV28 CASSREGSLRWEQYF TGTGCCAGCAGCCGTGAGGGGTCCCTGAGATGGGAGCAGTACTTC
TRBD1 15 - TRBJ2-7 TRBV12-5 CASGTGQGNLVEQYF TGTGCTAGTGGGACCGGACAGGGGAACTTGGTCGAGCAGTACTTC
- 12 - TRBJ2-1 TRBV12-3/TRBV12-4 CASRKGHSHPFF TGTGCCAGCAGAAAGGGACACTCGCATCCGTTCTTC
TRBD1 14 - TRBJ1-6 TRBV19 CASGDRVVGSPLYF TGTGCCAGTGGGGACAGGGTGGTTGGTTCACCCCTCTACTTT
- 16 - TRBJ2-5 TRBV9 CASSVGLQPASETQYF TGTGCCAGCAGCGTAGGTTTACAGCCCGCCTCAGAGACCCAGTACTTC
- 13 - TRBJ2-2 TRBV11-3 CASSPEDTGELFF TGTGCCAGCAGCCCCGAGGACACCGGGGAGCTGTTTTTT
TRBD1 16 once TRBJ2-1 TRBV28 CASNGPDRGQGNEQFF TGTGCCAGCAATGGTCCGGACAGGGGGCAGGGCAATGAGCAGTTCTTC
TRBD1 14 - TRBJ1-5 TRBV11-2 CASSLGQGRQPQHF TGTGCCAGCAGCCTAGGACAGGGTCGACAGCCCCAGCATTTT
- 16 - TRBJ2-1 TRBV5-1 CASSRRRQQENNEQFF TGCGCCAGCAGCCGGAGGAGGCAGCAGGAAAACAATGAGCAGTTCTTC
- 14 - TRBJ1-1 TRBV7-9 CASKRQVLNTEAFF TGTGCCAGCAAACGACAGGTCCTGAACACTGAAGCTTTCTTT
TRBD1 14 - TRBJ2-7 TRBV11-2 CASRRDREFYEQYF TGTGCCAGCAGGAGGGACAGGGAATTTTACGAGCAGTACTTC
- 15 - TRBJ2-7 TRBV7-2 CASSLTGEKIYEQYF TGTGCCAGCAGCTTAACGGGGGAGAAAATCTACGAGCAGTACTTC
- 18 - TRBJ2-1 TRBV4-3 CASSQDAPGFPSYNEQFF TGCGCCAGCAGCCAAGACGCCCCAGGGTTCCCTTCCTACAATGAGCAGTTCTTC
TRBD1 14 - TRBJ1-4 TRBV5-1 CASSPGQGGEKLFF TGCGCCAGCAGCCCAGGACAGGGGGGTGAAAAACTGTTTTTT
- 14 - TRBJ2-5 TRBV7-2 CASSLDPGAETQYF TGTGCCAGCAGCTTAGATCCGGGGGCGGAGACCCAGTACTTC
- 15 - TRBJ2-1 TRBV11-3 CASSLGQGPYNEQFF TGTGCCAGCAGCTTAGGGCAGGGACCCTACAATGAGCAGTTCTTC
- 13 - TRBJ2-7 TRBV6-1 CASSEIGYVGQYF TGTGCCAGCAGTGAGATCGGCTACGTAGGGCAGTACTTC
TRBD1 15 - TRBJ2-1 TRBV5-4 CASSSPGQGGYEQFF TGTGCCAGCAGCTCTCCGGGACAGGGGGGGTATGAGCAGTTCTTC
TRBD1 16 - TRBJ2-7 TRBV28 CASGPGDRTFTYEQYF TGTGCCAGCGGTCCCGGGGACAGGACGTTTACCTACGAGCAGTACTTC
- 10 - TRBJ1-4 TRBV29-1 CSVETEKLFF TGCAGCGTTGAAACTGAAAAACTGTTTTTT
TRBD1 13 - TRBJ1-5 TRBV30 CAWTGGANQPQHF TGTGCCTGGACAGGGGGCGCCAATCAGCCCCAGCATTTT
TRBD1 15 - TRBJ2-7 TRBV7-6 CASSLAPDRGDEQYF TGTGCCAGCAGCTTAGCACCAGACAGGGGTGACGAGCAGTACTTC
- 15 - TRBJ1-2 TRBV28 CASSTPQMGSYGYTF TGTGCCAGCAGCACCCCACAGATGGGATCATATGGCTACACCTTC
- 15 once TRBJ1-5 TRBV5-1 CASSLAGDSNQPQHF TGCGCCAGCAGCTTGGCAGGCGATAGCAATCAGCCCCAGCATTTT
- 16 - TRBJ2-5 TRBV11-2 CASSPTTGGPQETQYF TGTGCCAGCAGCCCTACGACTGGCGGACCCCAAGAGACCCAGTACTTC